The 32 T cell receptor beta chains below all came from one sample that was sequenced in a study of cytomegalovirus exposure and HLA in healthy donors. With 60 Vbeta and 13 Jbeta primers, the PCR was carried out. Clones were sequenced by immunoSEQ multiplex PCR, and TCRdb holds only the in-frame ones, with some missing. Here the sample spans 150,000 to 200,000 clones, roughly 76% being singletons. The sample consisted of PBMCs. The receptors here all came from a woman aged 50 to 60 in good health and CMV-seronegative.

The chain couples TRBV12-5 to TRBJ1-5; D unclear. V lost 6 bases, J lost 6 bases, and 9 bases lay in between. The germline CDR1 and CDR2 sequences are LGHNT and FRNRAP. This CDR3 has 12 residues. The CDR3 region is CASGWGGQPQHF. The CDR3 DNA reads TGTGCTAGTGGCTGGGGAGGTCAGCCCCAGCATTTT.

In nucleotides, the CDR3 is TGTGCCAGCAGCTTAGCGGGGGGGCAGTACAATGAGCAGTTCTTC. Its protein product is CASSLAGGQYNEQFF. The chain couples TRBV7-8 to TRBJ2-1; D is perhaps TRBD2 (7 bases). Trimming shortened V by 0 bases and J by 4 bases, and 10 bases separated the two germline ends. Germline V gene lookup returns CDR1 SGHVS and CDR2 FQNEAQ. The CDR3 runs 15 residues.

The chain links TRBV19 to TRBJ2-7, with a possible D match to TRBD1 (6 bases). V shed 1 base and J shed 5 bases, with 18 bases lying between them. Germline loops: CDR1 LNHDA, CDR2 SQIVND (reference sequence). This CDR3 comprises 16 residues. The CDR3 region is CASSIGEAGVGNEQYF. Written as DNA, the CDR3 is TGTGCCAGTAGTATAGGGGAAGCAGGGGTAGGCAACGAGCAGTACTTC.

V is TRBV30 and J is TRBJ1-3; the match to TRBD1 covers 7 bases. J gave up 2 bases and V 4 bases, and 5 bases lay outside the gene matches. CDR3 length: 14 residues. Germline V gives CDR1 GTSNPN, CDR2 SVGIG (reference sequence). This CDR3 reads CAWNRQGTGNTIYF. In DNA form, the CDR3 reads TGTGCCTGGAACCGACAGGGAACTGGAAACACCATATATTTT.

This clone was detected only once. The chain carries TRBV6-6 and TRBJ2-3; D possibly corresponds to TRBD1 (6 bases). Trimming removed 8 bases at V and 6 bases at J, with 12 bases between. Germline V lookup: CDR1 MNHNY, CDR2 SVGAGI (reference sequence). CDR3 length: 12 residues. The CDR3 coding sequence is TGTGCCAGCGGCCAGGGGCGGGATACGCAGTATTTT. Translating gives CASGQGRDTQYF.

The chain employs TRBV2 and TRBJ2-3; D remains ambiguous. The V and J ends lost 4 bases and 4 bases respectively, with 6 bases between them. The germline V gene encodes CDR1 SNHLY and CDR2 FYNNEI. CDR3 length: 12 residues. The CDR3 sequence is CASSGAADTQYF. CDR3 nucleotides: TGTGCCAGCAGTGGAGCCGCAGATACGCAGTATTTT.

J is TRBJ1-1 and V is TRBV18, with a tentative D call TRBD1 (5 bases). This CDR3 spans 15 amino acids. The germline V and J ends were trimmed by 6 bases and 2 bases, with 16 bases remaining between them. The V gene's germline CDR1 is KGHSH and CDR2 LQKENI. The CDR3 here is CASSPTGGSNTEAFF. CDR3 DNA: TGTGCCAGCTCCCCGACGGGGGGTAGTAACACTGAAGCTTTCTTT.

The rearrangement uses TRBV6-1 and TRBJ2-1, with TRBD1 identical over 8 bases. V trimming: 5 bases; J trimming: 5 bases; junction bases outside the gene matches: 5. The CDR3 has 14 residues. CDR1 and CDR2 from the germline V gene are MNHNS and SASEGT. CDR3 nucleotides: TGTGCCAGCAGTCCCGGGACAGGACACAATGAGCAGTTCTTC. Amino acid sequence: CASSPGTGHNEQFF.

CDR3 residues: CASSLGLAGGTDTQYF. Written as DNA, the CDR3 is TGTGCCAGCAGCTTGGGGCTAGCGGGGGGCACAGATACGCAGTATTTT. This chain links TRBV5-8 with TRBJ2-3, with 10 nucleotides matching TRBD2. Per the germline V gene, CDR1 is SGHTS and CDR2 is YDEGEE. The V gene end was trimmed by 0 bases and the J gene end by 1 base; junction bases not matched to a gene: 2. The CDR3 length is 16 residues.

The rearrangement joins TRBV7-9 to TRBJ1-5; TRBD1 might be the D (5 bases). CDR1 and CDR2 (germline): SEHNR, FQNEAQ (reference sequence). This CDR3 is built from 13 residues. Trimming cost V 5 bases and J 4 bases, with 9 bases left between them. The CDR3 DNA reads TGTGCCAGCAGCGAGGAGGGGAATCAGCCCCAGCATTTT. Translating it yields CASSEEGNQPQHF.

The CDR3 is CATSRDIPGQGENTEAFF. CDR3 DNA: TGTGCCACCAGCAGGGATATACCGGGACAGGGGGAGAACACTGAAGCTTTCTTT. The V and J genes are TRBV15 and TRBJ1-1; 11 nucleotides agree with TRBD1. J was trimmed by 1 base and V by 3 bases; bases with no gene match: 10. The germline V gene has CDR1 LNHNV and CDR2 YYDKDF (reference sequence). This CDR3 is built from 18 residues.

V and J are TRBV14 and TRBJ1-1; unclear D gene. Germline CDR1 is SGHDN and CDR2 is FVKESK. The CDR3 has 11 residues. Between the trimmed V and J ends, which lost 1 base and 11 bases, there was a span of 8 bases. The CDR3 protein is CASSQAGRAFF. The CDR3 DNA reads as TGTGCCAGCAGCCAAGCCGGGAGGGCTTTCTTT.

The CDR3 loop reads CASSIDRDYGYTF. The CDR3 nucleotides read TGTGCCAGTAGTATCGACAGGGATTATGGCTACACCTTC. The V gene is TRBV19, the J gene TRBJ1-2, with 7 bases identical to TRBD1. Unmatched junction bases numbered 3, after V lost 3 bases and J lost 5 bases. The CDR3 length is 13 residues. Looked up from germline, CDR1 is LNHDA and CDR2 is SQIVND (reference sequence).

A few counts support this clone. The chain carries TRBV6-6 and TRBJ1-1; the D gene is possibly TRBD1 (6 bases). From germline, CDR1 is MNHNY and CDR2 SVGAGI (reference sequence). The CDR3 is 13 residues long. V was cut by 6 bases and J by 1 base, with 9 bases left in between. CDR3 region: CASSQTGNTEAFF. DNA for the CDR3: TGTGCCAGCAGCCAGACAGGGAACACTGAAGCTTTCTTT.

V gene TRBV4-2 combines with J gene TRBJ2-7; D might be TRBD2 (5 bases). The V gene lost 3 bases and the J gene lost 2 bases, with 11 bases spanning the gap. The CDR3 is 14 amino acids. CDR1 is LGHNA, CDR2 YNFKEQ, per germline. CDR3 DNA sequence: TGTGCCAGCAGCCAGGGCGGGCCCCCCTACGAGCAGTACTTC. Encoded protein: CASSQGGPPYEQYF.

This clone has just one count. The CDR3: CASSSGISGANVLTF. In DNA, the CDR3 is TGTGCCAGCAGCTCCGGGATATCTGGGGCCAACGTCCTGACTTTC. This chain connects TRBV5-5 to TRBJ2-6, with D tentatively TRBD2 (5 bases). This CDR3 contains 15 residues. Germline V gene lookup returns CDR1 SGHKS and CDR2 YYEKEE (reference sequence). V was shortened by 3 bases and J by 1 base, with 8 bases between the two germline ends.

The J gene is TRBJ1-6, the V gene TRBV14; D uncertain. The CDR3 loop spans 13 amino acids. Germline V gene sequence: CDR1 SGHDN, CDR2 FVKESK. The ends were cut back, 4 bases at V and 10 bases at J, with 11 bases in the middle. CDR3 in amino acids: CASSPGTISPLHF. The CDR3 nucleotides are TGTGCCAGCAGCCCGGGAACAATCTCACCCCTCCACTTT.

This chain links TRBV7-3 with TRBJ1-1, with D possibly TRBD1 on 6 matching bases. This CDR3 region has 15 residues. Trimming took 2 bases from V and 4 from J, leaving 14 bases between them. Germline V gives CDR1 SGHTA, CDR2 FQGTGA. For the CDR3, the DNA is TGTGCCAGCAGCTTAGGGGGGGGGCGCGGCACTGAAGCTTTCTTT. As protein: CASSLGGGRGTEAFF.

V usage is TRBV5-6 and J usage is TRBJ2-7; D not resolved. Germline V gene data show CDR1 as SGHDT and CDR2 as YYEEEE. The CDR3 consists of 13 residues. The V gene lost 3 bases and the J gene lost 1 base, with 8 bases spanning the gap. CDR3 coding DNA: TGTGCCAGCAGCTCCGGGTCGTCCTACGAGCAGTACTTC. Amino acids: CASSSGSSYEQYF.

The chain employs TRBV18 and TRBJ1-2; a possible D gene is TRBD1 (6 bases). This CDR3 has 13 residues. Trimming stripped 4 bases from V and 6 bases from J, with 12 bases between. Germline V gives CDR1 KGHSH, CDR2 LQKENI. CDR3 coding DNA: TGTGCCAGCTCACAAAACAGGGAAGATGGCTACACCTTC. Translated: CASSQNREDGYTF.

This chain links TRBV1 with TRBJ1-2; the tabulated D call, TRBD1, remains unverified against the DNA. TRBV1 is a recognized pseudogene. The CDR3 has 14 residues. The CDR3, as DNA: TGCACAGCAGCGACAGGACAGGGGGCCTATGGCTACACCTTC. Translation gives CTAATGQGAYGYTF.

The V and J genes are TRBV25-1 and TRBJ2-7; D ambiguous. Trimming removed 5 bases from V and 9 bases from J, with 20 bases in between. Germline lookup yields CDR1 MGHDK and CDR2 SYGVNS. CDR3 length: 14 amino acids. The CDR3 sequence: CASSSRAASHGQYF. Written as DNA, the CDR3 is TGTGCCAGCAGTTCACGTGCTGCGTCGCACGGGCAGTACTTC.

The V and J genes are TRBV4-3 and TRBJ2-7, with 8 bases lining up with TRBD1. This CDR3 is built from 16 residues. The V and J ends lost 0 bases and 2 bases, in that order; junction bases with no gene match: 6. Germline V CDR1 and CDR2: LGHNA, YSLEER. In nucleotides, the CDR3 is TGCGCCAGCAGCCAAGAAGAGGAGACAGGGGCCTACGAGCAGTACTTC. It codes for CASSQEEETGAYEQYF.

This sequence joins TRBV7-2 and TRBJ2-2; perhaps TRBD2 as D (7 bases). CDR1 is SGHTA and CDR2 is FQGNSA in the germline V gene. This CDR3 is built from 17 residues. V lost 5 bases to trimming and J lost 3 bases, with 19 bases between them. This CDR3 reads CASSPFRGAGDTGELFF. In DNA, the CDR3 is TGTGCCAGCAGCCCGTTCCGGGGGGCGGGGGACACCGGGGAGCTGTTTTTT.

The chain links TRBV7-9 to TRBJ2-7, with TRBD1 identical over 10 bases. The J segment lost 7 bases and the V segment lost 5 bases, leaving 8 bases of the junction unmatched. CDR3 size: 14 residues. From germline, CDR1 is SEHNR and CDR2 FQNEAQ (reference sequence). The CDR3 region is CASSLGQGVWEQYF. The CDR3 DNA is TGTGCCAGCAGCCTTGGACAGGGGGTATGGGAGCAGTACTTC.

V gene TRBV27 combines with J gene TRBJ1-5, with D hard to call. The V end was cut by 1 base, the J end by 2 bases, with 6 bases between. In germline, CDR1 is MNHEY, CDR2 SMNVEV (reference sequence). The CDR3 runs to 14 residues. CDR3 bases: TGTGCCAGCAGTTTATACGGGGGCAATCAGCCCCAGCATTTT. Translating gives CASSLYGGNQPQHF.

As DNA, the CDR3 is TGTGCCAGCAGTTACTCCGTTCTGAGAGCGGGTTACGAGCAGTACTTC. Its protein is CASSYSVLRAGYEQYF. The gene calls are TRBV6-6 and TRBJ2-7, with a possible D match to TRBD2 (6 bases). Germline V CDR1 and CDR2: MNHNY, SVGAGI (reference sequence). The germline V and J ends were trimmed by 0 bases and 4 bases, with 16 bases remaining between them. The CDR3 consists of 16 residues.

This chain joins TRBV7-2 and TRBJ2-1; D is possibly TRBD2 (5 bases). Germline CDR1 is SGHTA and CDR2 is FQGNSA. V lost 1 base to trimming and J lost 1 base, with 11 bases between them. The CDR3 is made up of 16 amino acids. DNA for the CDR3: TGTGCCAGCAGCTTAGAGGCTAGCATTTCCTACAATGAGCAGTTCTTC. It specifies CASSLEASISYNEQFF.

CDR3 loop: CSAAATGNEQFF. The CDR3 region has the DNA TGCAGCGCTGCCGCGACGGGGAATGAGCAGTTCTTC. This chain joins TRBV29-1 and TRBJ2-1, with D tentatively TRBD2 (5 bases). Germline V gives CDR1 SQVTM, CDR2 ANQGSEA. V was cut by 7 bases and J by 7 bases, with 14 bases left in between. This CDR3 has 12 amino acids.

This rearrangement joins TRBV6-1 to TRBJ2-4, with 8 nucleotides matching TRBD2. CDR1 is MNHNS and CDR2 is SASEGT in the germline V gene. The CDR3 is made up of 15 amino acids. V gave up 2 bases and J gave up 16 bases; unmatched junction bases: 16. This chain's CDR3 is CASSERGGGPAFAYF. CDR3 coding DNA: TGTGCCAGCAGTGAACGGGGCGGGGGGCCCGCCTTTGCATACTTC.

V gene TRBV5-6 combines with J gene TRBJ1-4, with a weak D call TRBD1 (6 bases). This CDR3 contains 14 residues. The germline V gene encodes CDR1 SGHDT and CDR2 YYEEEE. Trimming took off 5 bases at V and 6 bases at J, with 14 bases between the two ends. Here the CDR3 reads CASRQQGRDEKLFF. CDR3 coding DNA: TGTGCCAGCAGACAACAGGGTAGGGATGAAAAACTGTTTTTT.

This rearrangement joins TRBV28 to TRBJ2-7, with TRBD1 matching over 9 bases. There are 14 residues in the CDR3. Unmatched junction bases numbered 9, after V lost 6 bases and J lost 6 bases. Germline assignment: CDR1 MDHEN and CDR2 SYDVKM. CDR3 bases: TGTGCCAGCAGACCTCGGGACAGGGTTACCGAGCAGTACTTC. The encoded protein is CASRPRDRVTEQYF.